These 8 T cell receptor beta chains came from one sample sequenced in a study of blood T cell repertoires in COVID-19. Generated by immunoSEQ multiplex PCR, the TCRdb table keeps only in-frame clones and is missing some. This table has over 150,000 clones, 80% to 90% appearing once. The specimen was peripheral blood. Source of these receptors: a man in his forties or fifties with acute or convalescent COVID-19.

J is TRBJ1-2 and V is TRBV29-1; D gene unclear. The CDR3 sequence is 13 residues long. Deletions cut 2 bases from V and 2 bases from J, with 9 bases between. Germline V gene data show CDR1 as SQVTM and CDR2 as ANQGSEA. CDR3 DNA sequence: TGCAGCGTTGAAATCGCGGGGAACTATGGCTACACCTTC. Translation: CSVEIAGNYGYTF.

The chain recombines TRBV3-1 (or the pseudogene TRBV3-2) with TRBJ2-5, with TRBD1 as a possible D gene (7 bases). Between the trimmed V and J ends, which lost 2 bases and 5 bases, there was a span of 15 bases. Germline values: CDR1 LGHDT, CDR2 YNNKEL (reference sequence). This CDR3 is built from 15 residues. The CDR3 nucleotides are TGTGCCAGCAGCCAATTTGCAGGGGGAGGCGAGACCCAGTACTTC. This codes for CASSQFAGGGETQYF.

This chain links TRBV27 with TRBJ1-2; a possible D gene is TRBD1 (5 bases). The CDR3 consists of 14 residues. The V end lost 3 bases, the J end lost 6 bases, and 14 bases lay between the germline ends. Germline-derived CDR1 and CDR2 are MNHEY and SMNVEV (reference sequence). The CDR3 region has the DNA TGTGCCAGCAGTTTGACAGAGCGTTTCGATGGCTACACCTTC. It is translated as CASSLTERFDGYTF.

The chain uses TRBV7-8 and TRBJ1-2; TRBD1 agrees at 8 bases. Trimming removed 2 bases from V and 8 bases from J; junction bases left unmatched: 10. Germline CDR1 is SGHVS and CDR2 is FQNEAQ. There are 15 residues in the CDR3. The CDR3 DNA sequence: TGTGCCAGCAGCTTAACCGGGACAGGCAGCTTGGGCTACACCTTC. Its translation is CASSLTGTGSLGYTF.

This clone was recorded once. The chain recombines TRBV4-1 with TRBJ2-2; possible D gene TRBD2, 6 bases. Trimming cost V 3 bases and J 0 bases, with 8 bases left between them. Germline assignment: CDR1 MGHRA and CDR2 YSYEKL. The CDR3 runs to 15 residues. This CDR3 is CASSQTGANTGELFF. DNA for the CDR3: TGCGCCAGCAGCCAGACGGGGGCGAACACCGGGGAGCTGTTTTTT.

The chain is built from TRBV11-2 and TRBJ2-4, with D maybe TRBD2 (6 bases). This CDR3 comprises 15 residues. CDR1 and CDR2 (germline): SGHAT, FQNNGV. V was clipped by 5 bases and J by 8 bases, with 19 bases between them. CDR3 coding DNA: TGTGCCAGCAGCCAAACCGGAGGGGCTGGGGACATTCAGTACTTC. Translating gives CASSQTGGAGDIQYF.

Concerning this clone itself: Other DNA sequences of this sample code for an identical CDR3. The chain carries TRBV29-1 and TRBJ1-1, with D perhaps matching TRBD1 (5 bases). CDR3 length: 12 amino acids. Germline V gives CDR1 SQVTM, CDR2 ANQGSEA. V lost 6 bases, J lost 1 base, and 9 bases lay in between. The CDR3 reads CSVAQGNTEAFF. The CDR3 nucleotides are TGCAGCGTCGCTCAGGGGAACACTGAAGCTTTCTTT. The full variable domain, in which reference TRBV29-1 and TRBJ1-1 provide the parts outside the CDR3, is SAVISQKPSRDICQRGTSLTIQCQVDSQVTMMFWYRQQPGQSLTLIATANQGSEATYESGFVIDKFPISRPNLTFSTLTVSNMSPEDSSIYLCSVAQGNTEAFFGQGTRLTVV.

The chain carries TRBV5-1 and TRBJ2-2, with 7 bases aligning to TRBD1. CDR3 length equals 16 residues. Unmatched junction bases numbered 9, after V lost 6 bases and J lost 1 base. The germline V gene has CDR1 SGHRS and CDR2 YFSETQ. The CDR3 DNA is TGCGCCAGCACGCGGGTCAGGGGGATGAACACCGGGGAGCTGTTTTTT. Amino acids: CASTRVRGMNTGELFF.